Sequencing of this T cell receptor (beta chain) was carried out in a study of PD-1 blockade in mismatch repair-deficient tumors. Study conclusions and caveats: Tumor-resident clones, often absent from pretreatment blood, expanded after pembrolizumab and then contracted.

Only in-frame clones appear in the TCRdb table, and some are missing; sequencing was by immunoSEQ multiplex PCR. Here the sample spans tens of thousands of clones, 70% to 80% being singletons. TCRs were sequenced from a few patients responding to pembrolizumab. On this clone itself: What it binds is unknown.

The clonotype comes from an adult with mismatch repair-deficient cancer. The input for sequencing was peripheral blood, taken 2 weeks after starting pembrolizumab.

CDR3 in amino acids: CAIARTSGRNNEQFF. In DNA form, the CDR3 reads TGTGCCATCGCCAGGACTAGCGGGAGGAACAATGAGCAGTTCTTC. The V gene is TRBV10-3, the J gene TRBJ2-1; 14 nucleotides align to TRBD2. The CDR3 is made up of 15 amino acids. V shed 8 bases and J 5 bases; nucleotides not matched to a gene: 5. Germline assignment: CDR1 ENHRY and CDR2 SYGVKD.